This T cell receptor beta chain originates from a study of blood T cell repertoires in COVID-19. For the study at large: PBMCs, B-cell-depleted T cells, or T cells provided the cDNA or gDNA that made up the material.

The table came from immunoSEQ multiplex PCR; TCRdb's copy has only in-frame clones and leaves some out. The sample holds 70,000 to 95,000 clones; almost 95% are singletons and the top ten take around 6%. Germline V lookup: CDR1 SGHAT, CDR2 FQNNGV. This CDR3 has 15 residues. Trimming stripped 4 bases from V and 0 bases from J, with 10 bases between. The receptor was derived from a woman aged 60-75 years with active COVID-19. Sequenced: peripheral blood. The chain has TRBV11-2 and TRBJ2-1; D is perhaps TRBD2 (6 bases). This chain's CDR3 is CASSSGSPSYNEQFF. The CDR3 DNA follows: TGTGCCAGCAGCTCCGGGAGCCCCTCCTACAATGAGCAGTTCTTC.